The rows below give T cell receptor beta chains drawn from one sample of a study of T cell changes during pregnancy in multiple sclerosis. Repertoires were generated with immunoSEQ multiplex PCR, while TCRdb's copy carries only in-frame clones and drops some. The top ten hold approximately 12% of the sample, which has 30,000 or so clones, about nine tenths seen once. Sequences were derived from CD8+ T cells from peripheral blood mononuclear cells, sampled in the third trimester of pregnancy. These receptors all stem from a female donor with multiple sclerosis, enrolled in a pregnancy study. The CDR3 runs from the conserved cysteine through the conserved F or W. Part of the rows lack a size; the others show once, few, many or a class for expanded clones.

j_call: TRBJ1-1
clone_size: .
v_call: TRBV9
cdr3_aa: CASGDRVGEAFF

j_call: TRBJ2-7
clone_size: .
v_call: TRBV28
cdr3_aa: CASSFREQYF

j_call: TRBJ2-3
clone_size: .
v_call: TRBV14
cdr3_aa: CASSPRGYDTDTQYF

j_call: TRBJ2-1
clone_size: .
v_call: TRBV5-4
cdr3_aa: CASSRREGLDEQFF

j_call: TRBJ1-5
clone_size: .
v_call: TRBV6-5
cdr3_aa: CASSTTGYSNQPQHF

j_call: TRBJ2-7
clone_size: .
v_call: TRBV27
cdr3_aa: CASSLSRGGSGYEQYF

j_call: TRBJ2-1
clone_size: .
v_call: TRBV2
cdr3_aa: CASRGTYNEQFF

j_call: TRBJ1-2
clone_size: once
v_call: TRBV25-1
cdr3_aa: CASRGQVYGYTF

j_call: TRBJ2-5
clone_size: .
v_call: TRBV27
cdr3_aa: CASSSQTSGKPFGETQYF

j_call: TRBJ2-3
clone_size: .
v_call: TRBV13
cdr3_aa: CASSTGTSVTDTQYF

j_call: TRBJ2-7
clone_size: .
v_call: TRBV27
cdr3_aa: CASSLGGGPTYEQYF

j_call: TRBJ2-1
clone_size: .
v_call: TRBV5-1
cdr3_aa: CASSLTRAPRYNEQFF

j_call: TRBJ1-2
clone_size: .
v_call: TRBV28
cdr3_aa: CASSSPRRGASYGYTF